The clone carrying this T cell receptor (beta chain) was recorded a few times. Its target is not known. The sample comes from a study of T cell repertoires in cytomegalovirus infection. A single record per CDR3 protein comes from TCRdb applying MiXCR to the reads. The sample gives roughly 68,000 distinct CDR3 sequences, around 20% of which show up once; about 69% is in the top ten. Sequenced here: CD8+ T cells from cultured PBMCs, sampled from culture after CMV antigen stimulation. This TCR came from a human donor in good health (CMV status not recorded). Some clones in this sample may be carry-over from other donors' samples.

CDR3 bases: TGTGCCAGCAGCCCAGGACGAGCCGTATTCATCGAGCAGTACTTC. As protein: CASSPGRAVFIEQYF. The chain employs TRBV7-6 and TRBJ2-7; no firm D call. The ends were cut back, 5 bases at V and 6 bases at J, with 20 bases in the middle. The CDR3 contains 15 residues. Germline V gene data show CDR1 as SGHVS and CDR2 as FNYEAQ. Filled out from reference TRBV7-6 and TRBJ2-7, the complete variable domain reads GAGVSQSPRYKVTKRGQDVALRCDPISGHVSLYWYRQALGQGPEFLTYFNYEAQQDKSGLPNDRFSAERPEGSISTLTIQRTEQRDSAMYRCASSPGRAVFIEQYFGPGTRLTVT.